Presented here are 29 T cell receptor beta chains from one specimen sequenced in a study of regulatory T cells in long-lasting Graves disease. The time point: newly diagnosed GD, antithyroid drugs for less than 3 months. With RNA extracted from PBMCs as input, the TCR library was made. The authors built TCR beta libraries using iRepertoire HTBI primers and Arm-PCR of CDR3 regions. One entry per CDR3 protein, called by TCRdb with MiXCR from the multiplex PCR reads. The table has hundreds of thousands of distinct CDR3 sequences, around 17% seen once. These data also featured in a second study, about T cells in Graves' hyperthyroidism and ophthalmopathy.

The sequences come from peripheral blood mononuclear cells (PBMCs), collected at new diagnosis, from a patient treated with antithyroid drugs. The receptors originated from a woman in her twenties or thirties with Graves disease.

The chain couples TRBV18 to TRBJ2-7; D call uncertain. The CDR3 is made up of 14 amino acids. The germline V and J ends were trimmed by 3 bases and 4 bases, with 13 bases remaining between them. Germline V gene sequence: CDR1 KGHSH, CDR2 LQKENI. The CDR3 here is CASSPSLDAYEQYF. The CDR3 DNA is TGTGCCAGCTCACCGAGTTTGGACGCTTACGAGCAGTACTTC.

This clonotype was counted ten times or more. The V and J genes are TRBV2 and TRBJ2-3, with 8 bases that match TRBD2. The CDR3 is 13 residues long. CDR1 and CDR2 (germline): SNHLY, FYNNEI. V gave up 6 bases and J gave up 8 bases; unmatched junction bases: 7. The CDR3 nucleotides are TGTGCCAGCAGAGGGCCCGGGGGGGGTACGCAGTATTTT. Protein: CASRGPGGGTQYF.

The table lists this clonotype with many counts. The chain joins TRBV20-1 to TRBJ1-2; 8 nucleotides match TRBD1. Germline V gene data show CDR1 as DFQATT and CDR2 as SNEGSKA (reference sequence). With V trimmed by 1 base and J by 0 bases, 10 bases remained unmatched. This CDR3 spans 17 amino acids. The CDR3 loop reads CSARGGQDLLANYGYTF. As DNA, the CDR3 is TGCAGTGCTAGAGGGGGACAGGACTTATTAGCTAACTATGGCTACACCTTC.

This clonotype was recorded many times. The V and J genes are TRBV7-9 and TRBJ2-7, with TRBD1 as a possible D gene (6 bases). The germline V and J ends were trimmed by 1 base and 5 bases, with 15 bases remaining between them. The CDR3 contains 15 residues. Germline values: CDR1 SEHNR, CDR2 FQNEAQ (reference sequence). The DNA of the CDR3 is TGTGCCAGCAGCTTAGGGCAAACAGGGAACCACGAGCAGTACTTC. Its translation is CASSLGQTGNHEQYF.

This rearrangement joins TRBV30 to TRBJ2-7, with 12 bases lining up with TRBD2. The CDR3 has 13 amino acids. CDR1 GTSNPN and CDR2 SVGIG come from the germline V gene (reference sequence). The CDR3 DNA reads TGTGCATTACTAGCGGGGGGTAAATACGAGCAGTACTTC. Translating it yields CALLAGGKYEQYF.

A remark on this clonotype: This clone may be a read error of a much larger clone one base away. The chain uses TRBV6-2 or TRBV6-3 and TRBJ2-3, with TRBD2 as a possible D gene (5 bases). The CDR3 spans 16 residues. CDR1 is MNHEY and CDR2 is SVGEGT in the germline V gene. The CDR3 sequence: CASSDWRSSTADTRYF. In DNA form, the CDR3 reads TGTGCCAGCAGTGATTGGAGGTCGTCCACCGCAGATACGCGGTATTTT.

The CDR3 bases are TGTGCCAGCAGCCCGCCCGGGGTAGATGAGCAGTTCTTC. Amino acids: CASSPPGVDEQFF. This chain connects TRBV7-3 to TRBJ2-1; the D gene is possibly TRBD2 (5 bases). The CDR3 extends over 13 amino acids. Germline CDR1 is SGHTA and CDR2 is FQGTGA. V dropped 5 bases and J dropped 8 bases, with 13 bases sitting between them.

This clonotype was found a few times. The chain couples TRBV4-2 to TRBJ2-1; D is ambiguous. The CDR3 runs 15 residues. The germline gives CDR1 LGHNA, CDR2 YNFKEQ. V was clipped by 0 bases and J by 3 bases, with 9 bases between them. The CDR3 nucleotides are TGTGCCAGCAGCCAAGACGAAGTCCTCTACAATGAGCAGTTCTTC. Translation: CASSQDEVLYNEQFF.

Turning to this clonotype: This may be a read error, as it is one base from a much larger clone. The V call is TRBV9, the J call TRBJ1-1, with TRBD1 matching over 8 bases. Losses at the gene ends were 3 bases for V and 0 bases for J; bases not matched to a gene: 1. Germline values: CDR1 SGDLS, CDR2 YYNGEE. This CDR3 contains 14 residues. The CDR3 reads CASSGTGMNTEAFF. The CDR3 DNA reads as TGTGCCAGCAGCGGGACAGGGATGAACACTGAAGCTTTCTTT.

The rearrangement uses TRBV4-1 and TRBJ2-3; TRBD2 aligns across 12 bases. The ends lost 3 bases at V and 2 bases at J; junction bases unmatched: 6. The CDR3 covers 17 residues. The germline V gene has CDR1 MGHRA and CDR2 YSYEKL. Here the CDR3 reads CASSQDGTSGSTDTQYF. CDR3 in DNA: TGCGCCAGCAGCCAGGACGGGACTAGCGGGTCCACAGATACGCAGTATTTT.

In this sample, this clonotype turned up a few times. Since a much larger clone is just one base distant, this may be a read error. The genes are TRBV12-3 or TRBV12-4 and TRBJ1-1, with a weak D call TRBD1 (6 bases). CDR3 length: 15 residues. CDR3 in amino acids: CTSSLVQGQNTEAFF. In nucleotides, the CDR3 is TGTACCAGCAGTTTAGTACAGGGACAGAACACTGAAGCTTTCTTT.

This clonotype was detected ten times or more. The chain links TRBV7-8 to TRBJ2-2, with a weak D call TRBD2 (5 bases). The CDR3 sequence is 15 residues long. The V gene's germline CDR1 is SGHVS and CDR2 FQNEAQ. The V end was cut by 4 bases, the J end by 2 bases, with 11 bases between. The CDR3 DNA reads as TGTGCCAGCAGCTCCTCCGGGGTTAACACCGGGGAGCTGTTTTTT. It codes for CASSSSGVNTGELFF. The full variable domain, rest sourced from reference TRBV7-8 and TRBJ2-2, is GAGVSQSPRYKVAKRGQDVALRCDPISGHVSLFWYQQALGQGPEFLTYFQNEAQLDKSGLPSDRFFAERPEGSVSTLKIQRTQQEDSAVYLCASSSSGVNTGELFFGEGSRLTVL.

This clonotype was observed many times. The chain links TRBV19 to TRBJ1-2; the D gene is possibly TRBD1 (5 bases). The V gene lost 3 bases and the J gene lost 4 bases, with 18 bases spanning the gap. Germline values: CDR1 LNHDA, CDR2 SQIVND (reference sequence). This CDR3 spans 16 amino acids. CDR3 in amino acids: CASSMNPGSGAYGYTF. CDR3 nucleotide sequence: TGTGCCAGTAGTATGAATCCTGGCAGTGGGGCCTATGGCTACACCTTC.

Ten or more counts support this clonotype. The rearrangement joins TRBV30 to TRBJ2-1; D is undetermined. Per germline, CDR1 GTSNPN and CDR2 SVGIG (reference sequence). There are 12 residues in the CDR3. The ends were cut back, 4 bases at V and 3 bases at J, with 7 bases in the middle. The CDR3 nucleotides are TGTGCCTGGAAGGTTCACTACAATGAGCAGTTCTTC. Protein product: CAWKVHYNEQFF.

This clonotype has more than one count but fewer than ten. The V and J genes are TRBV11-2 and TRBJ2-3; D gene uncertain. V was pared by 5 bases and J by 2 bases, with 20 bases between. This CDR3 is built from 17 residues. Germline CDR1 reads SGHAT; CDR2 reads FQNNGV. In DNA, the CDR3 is TGTGCCAGCAGCGGATGGAGCTTATCGGGTAACACAGATACGCAGTATTTT. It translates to CASSGWSLSGNTDTQYF.

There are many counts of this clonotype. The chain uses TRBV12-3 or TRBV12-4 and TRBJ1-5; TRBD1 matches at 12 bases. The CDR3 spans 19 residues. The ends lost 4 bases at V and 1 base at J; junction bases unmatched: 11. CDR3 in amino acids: CASSYSGTGGKRSNQPQHF. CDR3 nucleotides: TGTGCCAGCAGTTACAGCGGGACAGGGGGCAAAAGGAGCAATCAGCCCCAGCATTTT.

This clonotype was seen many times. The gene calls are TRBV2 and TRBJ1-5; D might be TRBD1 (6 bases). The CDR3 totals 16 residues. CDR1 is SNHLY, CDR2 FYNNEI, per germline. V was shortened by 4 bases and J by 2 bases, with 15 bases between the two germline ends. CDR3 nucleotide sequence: TGTGCCAGCAGTGGCACACAGGGTTTAGGCAATCAGCCCCAGCATTTT. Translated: CASSGTQGLGNQPQHF.

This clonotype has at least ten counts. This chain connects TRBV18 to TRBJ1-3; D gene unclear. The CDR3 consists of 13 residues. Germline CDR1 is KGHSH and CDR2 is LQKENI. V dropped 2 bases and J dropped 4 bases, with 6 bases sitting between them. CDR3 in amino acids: CASSPGDGNTIYF. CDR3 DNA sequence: TGTGCCAGCTCACCAGGTGACGGAAACACCATATATTTT.

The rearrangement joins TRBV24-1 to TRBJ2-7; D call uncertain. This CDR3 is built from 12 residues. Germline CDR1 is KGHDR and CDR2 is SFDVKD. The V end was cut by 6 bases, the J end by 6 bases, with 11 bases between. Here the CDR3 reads CATSNSGSEQYF. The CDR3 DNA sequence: TGTGCCACCAGTAACTCCGGATCCGAGCAGTACTTC.

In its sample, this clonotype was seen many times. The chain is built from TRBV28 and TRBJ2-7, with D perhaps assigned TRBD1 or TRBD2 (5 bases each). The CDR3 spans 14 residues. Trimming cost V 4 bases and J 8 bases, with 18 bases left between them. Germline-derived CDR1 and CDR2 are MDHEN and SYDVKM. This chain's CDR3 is CASSSTGTDSKQYF. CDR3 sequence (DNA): TGTGCCAGCAGTTCTACCGGGACGGATAGCAAGCAGTACTTC.

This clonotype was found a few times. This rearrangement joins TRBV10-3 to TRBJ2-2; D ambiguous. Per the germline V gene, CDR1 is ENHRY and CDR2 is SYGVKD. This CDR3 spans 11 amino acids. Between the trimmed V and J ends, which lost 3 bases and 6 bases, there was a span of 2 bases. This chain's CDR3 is CAISDPGELFF. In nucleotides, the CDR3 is TGTGCCATCAGTGACCCCGGGGAGCTGTTTTTT.

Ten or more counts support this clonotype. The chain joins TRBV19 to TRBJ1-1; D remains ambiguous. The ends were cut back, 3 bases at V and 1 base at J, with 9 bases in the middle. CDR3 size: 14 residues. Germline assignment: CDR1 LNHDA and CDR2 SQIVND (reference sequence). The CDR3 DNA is TGTGCCAGTAGTATTTTGAGGTGGAACACTGAAGCTTTCTTT. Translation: CASSILRWNTEAFF.

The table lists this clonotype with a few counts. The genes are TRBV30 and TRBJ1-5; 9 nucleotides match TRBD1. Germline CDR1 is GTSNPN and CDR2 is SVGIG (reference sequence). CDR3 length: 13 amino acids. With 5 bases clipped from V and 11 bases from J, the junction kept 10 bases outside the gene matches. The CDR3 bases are TGTGCCTGGCAAGGGACAGGGTCCTATTCCCAGCATTTT. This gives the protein CAWQGTGSYSQHF.

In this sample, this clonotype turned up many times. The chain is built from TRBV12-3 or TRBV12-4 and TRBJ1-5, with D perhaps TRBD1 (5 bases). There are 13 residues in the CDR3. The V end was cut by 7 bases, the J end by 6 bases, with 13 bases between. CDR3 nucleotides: TGTGCCAGCAAGGGACCCCACCCTCAGCCCCAGCATTTT. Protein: CASKGPHPQPQHF.

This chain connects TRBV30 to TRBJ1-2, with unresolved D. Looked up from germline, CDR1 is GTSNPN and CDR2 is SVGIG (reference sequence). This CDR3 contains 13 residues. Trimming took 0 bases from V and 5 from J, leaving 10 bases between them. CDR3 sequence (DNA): TGTGCCTGGAGTGTACACGCGGGTTATGGCTACACCTTC. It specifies CAWSVHAGYGYTF.

The CDR3 DNA is TGTGCCTGGAGGTCCAGGGGAGATACGCAGTATTTT. It encodes CAWRSRGDTQYF. J is TRBJ2-3 and V is TRBV30, with a weak D call TRBD1 (6 bases). The CDR3 runs to 12 residues. CDR1 GTSNPN and CDR2 SVGIG come from the germline V gene (reference sequence). V was pared by 3 bases and J by 5 bases, with 9 bases between.

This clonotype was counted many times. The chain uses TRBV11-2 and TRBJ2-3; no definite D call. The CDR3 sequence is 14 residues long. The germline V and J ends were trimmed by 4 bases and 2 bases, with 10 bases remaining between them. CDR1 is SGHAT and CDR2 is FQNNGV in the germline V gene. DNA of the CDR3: TGTGCCAGCAGCTATCAGAGATTCACAGATACGCAGTATTTT. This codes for CASSYQRFTDTQYF.

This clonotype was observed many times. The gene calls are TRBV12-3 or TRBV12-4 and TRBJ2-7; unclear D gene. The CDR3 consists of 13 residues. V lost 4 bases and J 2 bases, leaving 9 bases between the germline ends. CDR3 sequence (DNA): TGTGCCAGCAGTTCACACGGGCCCTACGAGCAGTACTTC. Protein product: CASSSHGPYEQYF.

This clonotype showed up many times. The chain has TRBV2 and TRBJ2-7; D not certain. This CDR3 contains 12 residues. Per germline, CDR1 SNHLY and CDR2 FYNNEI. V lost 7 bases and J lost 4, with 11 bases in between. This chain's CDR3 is CASTAVGYEQYF. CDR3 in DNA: TGTGCCAGCACCGCCGTCGGGTACGAGCAGTACTTC.